The next 32 T cell receptor beta chains were all read from a single sample in a study of CD8 T cells in Susac syndrome. The RNA, 0.5 to 1 ug, was put through reverse transcription using random hexamers. TCRdb re-called the immunoSEQ multiplex PCR reads through MiXCR, storing one row per CDR3 protein. This sample carries under 90,000 distinct CDR3 sequences, around 93% of them seen once, and the ten largest clones take 0.5% to 0.65%. Material: CD4+ T cells from PBMCs. The receptors stem from a human donor with Susac syndrome.

J is TRBJ2-5 and V is TRBV11-2; the D is unclear. The length of the CDR3 is 15 residues. V was cut by 1 base and J by 4 bases, with 13 bases left in between. Germline V gene lookup returns CDR1 SGHAT and CDR2 FQNNGV. CDR3 in DNA: TGTGCCAGCAGCTTAGCAGCAGGCGGTCGAGAGACCCAGTACTTC. Protein: CASSLAAGGRETQYF.

The chain links TRBV7-2 to TRBJ2-5; D unresolved. This CDR3 has 11 residues. In germline, CDR1 is SGHTA, CDR2 FQGNSA. The V and J ends lost 8 bases and 4 bases respectively, with 8 bases between them. The CDR3 region has the DNA TGTGCCAGCGGCCTAGGAGAGACCCAGTACTTC. Translating it yields CASGLGETQYF.

This clonotype was seen just once. The chain recombines TRBV6-2 or TRBV6-3 with TRBJ2-1; no reliable D call. The CDR3 has 11 residues. CDR1 MNHEY and CDR2 SVGEGT come from the germline V gene. Trimming shortened V by 8 bases and J by 2 bases, and 4 bases separated the two germline ends. In DNA form, the CDR3 reads TGTGCCAGCGTGGCCTACAATGAGCAGTTCTTC. It specifies CASVAYNEQFF.

The rearrangement uses TRBV24-1 and TRBJ2-1; 8 positions agree with TRBD2. Germline assignment: CDR1 KGHDR and CDR2 SFDVKD. With V trimmed by 7 bases and J by 6 bases, 4 bases remained unmatched. The CDR3 spans 13 residues. Here the CDR3 reads CATSPGGGNEQFF. CDR3 nucleotide sequence: TGTGCCACCAGCCCGGGGGGGGGCAATGAGCAGTTCTTC.

The CDR3, as DNA: TGCGCCAGCAGCCTACTAAGACAGGGGGACTATGGCTACACCTTC. Its protein is CASSLLRQGDYGYTF. The rearrangement joins TRBV5-1 to TRBJ1-2; 9 bases agree with TRBD1. Looked up from germline, CDR1 is SGHRS and CDR2 is YFSETQ. The CDR3 has 15 amino acids. Trimming took 4 bases from V and 3 from J; bases not matched to a gene: 7.

The chain combines TRBV28 with TRBJ1-4; D call uncertain. Germline CDR1 and CDR2: MDHEN and SYDVKM. Deletions cut 7 bases from V and 0 bases from J, with 12 bases between. The CDR3 contains 15 residues. In DNA, the CDR3 is TGTGCCAGCACGGATCTACCCCCAACTAATGAAAAACTGTTTTTT. Translating gives CASTDLPPTNEKLFF.

This clonotype has just one count. The chain links TRBV6-5 to TRBJ1-5, with 9 bases identical to TRBD1. Trimming removed 5 bases from V and 6 bases from J; junction bases left unmatched: 8. The CDR3 loop spans 15 amino acids. Per germline, CDR1 MNHEY and CDR2 SVGAGI. This CDR3 reads CASSKRDREGQPQHF. As DNA, the CDR3 is TGTGCCAGCAGTAAACGGGACAGGGAGGGTCAGCCCCAGCATTTT.

The rearrangement joins TRBV20-1 to TRBJ2-7; TRBD2 might be the D (7 bases). Germline V CDR1 and CDR2: DFQATT, SNEGSKA (reference sequence). Between the trimmed V and J ends, which lost 6 bases and 2 bases, there was a span of 11 bases. The CDR3 loop spans 12 amino acids. For the CDR3, the DNA is TGCAGTGCGGGGGGGCGGACCTACGAGCAGTACTTC. Translating gives CSAGGRTYEQYF.

This clonotype was picked up one time. The chain is built from TRBV9 and TRBJ2-7; the D call may be TRBD1 or TRBD2 (5 bases each). The germline V and J ends were trimmed by 7 bases and 2 bases, with 13 bases remaining between them. This CDR3 has 13 residues. Germline V lookup: CDR1 SGDLS, CDR2 YYNGEE. Here the CDR3 reads CASPRDAAYEQYF. In DNA, the CDR3 is TGTGCCAGCCCACGGGACGCAGCCTACGAGCAGTACTTC. Supplemented by reference TRBV9 and TRBJ2-7, the full variable domain reads DSGVTQTPKHLITATGQRVTLRCSPRSGDLSVYWYQQSLDQGLQFLIQYYNGEERAKGNILERFSAQQFPDLHSELNLSSLELGDSALYFCASPRDAAYEQYFGPGTRLTVT.

The chain carries TRBV15 and TRBJ2-3; D gene uncertain. The germline V gene encodes CDR1 LNHNV and CDR2 YYDKDF (reference sequence). The V end lost 0 bases, the J end lost 0 bases, and 10 bases lay between the germline ends. The CDR3 contains 16 residues. The CDR3 DNA reads TGTGCCACCAGCAGAGAAGTTAGGGCTAGCACAGATACGCAGTATTTT. The encoded protein is CATSREVRASTDTQYF.

This chain joins TRBV15 and TRBJ1-5; perhaps TRBD1 as D (6 bases). Germline-derived CDR1 and CDR2 are LNHNV and YYDKDF (reference sequence). This CDR3 is 15 amino acids long. Trimming removed 1 base at V and 6 bases at J, with 13 bases between. In nucleotides, the CDR3 is TGTGCCACCAGCAGAGTAGGGGGGCCGGGTCAGCCCCAGCATTTT. Amino acid sequence: CATSRVGGPGQPQHF.

This chain connects TRBV3-1 to TRBJ2-5; TRBD2 aligns across 8 bases. CDR3 length equals 15 residues. The germline CDR1 and CDR2 sequences are LGHDT and YNNKEL (reference sequence). The junction had 5 bases not matched to a gene; V was cut back by 0 bases and J by 5 bases. In DNA, the CDR3 is TGTGCCAGCAGCCAAGAAAGACTAGCGTGGGAGACCCAGTACTTC. Translation: CASSQERLAWETQYF.

The chain joins TRBV6-5 to TRBJ2-1; the D is unclear. Trimming left V 1 base short and J 10 bases short, with 11 bases between. Germline loops: CDR1 MNHEY, CDR2 SVGAGI. This CDR3 contains 13 residues. The CDR3 sequence is CASSYLYHQEQFF. The CDR3 bases are TGTGCCAGCAGTTACTTATACCACCAAGAGCAGTTCTTC.

This chain uses TRBV3-1 with TRBJ2-3, with a tentative D call TRBD1 (5 bases). CDR3 length equals 15 residues. V was trimmed by 0 bases and J by 2 bases, leaving 9 bases between them. CDR1 and CDR2 from the germline V gene are LGHDT and YNNKEL (reference sequence). CDR3 DNA: TGTGCCAGCAGCCAAGATCAGACAGTCACAGATACGCAGTATTTT. Translated: CASSQDQTVTDTQYF.

This clonotype was detected only once. The chain couples TRBV3-1 to TRBJ2-5, with D perhaps matching TRBD2 (5 bases). Trimming pared 0 bases from V and 4 bases from J, leaving 15 bases between. From germline, CDR1 is LGHDT and CDR2 YNNKEL (reference sequence). The length of the CDR3 is 16 residues. This CDR3 is CASSQDPYSSLETQYF. CDR3 DNA: TGTGCCAGCAGCCAAGATCCCTACTCTAGCTTAGAGACCCAGTACTTC.

V gene TRBV10-3 combines with J gene TRBJ2-1, with 9 bases matching TRBD2. V was pared by 10 bases and J by 5 bases, with 12 bases of the junction left unmatched. CDR1 and CDR2 (germline): ENHRY, SYGVKD. The CDR3 spans 15 residues. The CDR3 reads CASSWREGKNNEQFF. For the CDR3, the DNA is TGTGCCAGCAGCTGGCGGGAGGGCAAGAACAATGAGCAGTTCTTC.

The rearrangement uses TRBV19 and TRBJ2-1, with TRBD1 matching over 12 bases. CDR1 LNHDA and CDR2 SQIVND come from the germline V gene (reference sequence). The CDR3 is 15 residues long. V lost 4 bases to trimming and J lost 8 bases; unmatched junction nucleotides: 6. CDR3 DNA sequence: TGTGCCAGTAGTAGTGGGGGACAGGGGGCGGATGAGCAGTTCTTC. Its protein is CASSSGGQGADEQFF.

V is TRBV6-1 and J is TRBJ1-1; D gene uncertain. The V gene's germline CDR1 is MNHNS and CDR2 SASEGT. The CDR3 length is 13 residues. V gave up 7 bases and J gave up 1 base, with 10 bases separating them. The DNA for the CDR3 is TGTGCCAGCAACACGGGAAAGAACACTGAAGCTTTCTTT. It translates to CASNTGKNTEAFF.

This chain's CDR3 is CSARFLAGGSNEQFF. In DNA form, the CDR3 reads TGCAGTGCTCGATTCCTAGCGGGGGGCAGCAATGAGCAGTTCTTC. V and J are TRBV20-1 and TRBJ2-1; 11 bases are a match to TRBD2. Germline CDR1 is DFQATT and CDR2 is SNEGSKA (reference sequence). Trimming removed 5 bases from V and 6 bases from J; junction bases left unmatched: 9. This CDR3 has 15 residues.

The rearrangement uses TRBV5-6 and TRBJ2-1; weak D call: TRBD2 (6 bases). The V and J ends lost 3 bases and 5 bases respectively, with 18 bases between them. The CDR3 contains 16 residues. The V gene's germline CDR1 is SGHDT and CDR2 YYEEEE. The chain's CDR3 is CASSYRTTSRDNEQFF. For the CDR3, the DNA is TGTGCCAGCAGCTACCGCACAACTAGCCGAGACAATGAGCAGTTCTTC.

The chain links TRBV7-2 to TRBJ2-1; 11 bases are shared with TRBD2. The CDR3 contains 14 residues. The V gene's germline CDR1 is SGHTA and CDR2 FQGNSA. The junction had 6 bases not matched to a gene; V was cut back by 5 bases and J by 9 bases. The CDR3 region is CASSRPTSGTEQFF. The CDR3 bases are TGTGCCAGCAGCCGCCCGACTAGCGGGACTGAGCAGTTCTTC.

V usage is TRBV28 and J usage is TRBJ2-1; 7 nucleotides align to TRBD2. The CDR3 is 11 residues long. Germline loops: CDR1 MDHEN, CDR2 SYDVKM. The ends lost 5 bases at V and 11 bases at J; junction bases unmatched: 3. CDR3 amino acids: CASSTSEKQFF. In DNA form, the CDR3 reads TGTGCCAGCAGTACTAGCGAGAAGCAGTTCTTC.

The chain links TRBV27 to TRBJ1-5; D ambiguous. The CDR3 is made up of 15 amino acids. The germline CDR1 and CDR2 sequences are MNHEY and SMNVEV (reference sequence). Trimming shortened V by 4 bases and J by 0 bases, and 10 bases separated the two germline ends. The CDR3 region has the DNA TGTGCCAGCAGTTCCTCAGTGACTAGCAATCAGCCCCAGCATTTT. Translation gives CASSSSVTSNQPQHF.

The chain links TRBV19 to TRBJ1-5, with TRBD1 as a possible D gene (6 bases). The CDR3 runs 14 residues. Germline loops: CDR1 LNHDA, CDR2 SQIVND (reference sequence). Deletions cut 5 bases from V and 0 bases from J, with 8 bases between. The CDR3 region is CASSGQYSNQPQHF. CDR3 DNA: TGTGCCAGTAGTGGACAGTATAGCAATCAGCCCCAGCATTTT. The entire variable domain, with the rest obtained from reference TRBV19 and TRBJ1-5, is as follows: DGGITQSPKYLFRKEGQNVTLSCEQNLNHDAMYWYRQDPGQGLRLIYYSQIVNDFQKGDIAEGYSVSREKKESFPLTVTSAQKNPTAFYLCASSGQYSNQPQHFGDGTRLSIL.

The chain couples TRBV7-2 to TRBJ2-4; 8 bases are shared with TRBD1. The length of the CDR3 is 15 residues. In germline, CDR1 is SGHTA, CDR2 FQGNSA. V lost 5 bases and J lost 8; bases outside the gene matches: 11. The CDR3 DNA is TGTGCCAGCAGCCCAGGGGGCGCAGAAATATACATTCAGTACTTC. Its translation is CASSPGGAEIYIQYF.

This chain links TRBV20-1 with TRBJ2-3, with 7 bases that match TRBD2. The V segment lost 6 bases and the J segment 0 bases; nucleotides outside the gene matches: 12. Germline loops: CDR1 DFQATT, CDR2 SNEGSKA (reference sequence). This CDR3 spans 16 amino acids. Written as DNA, the CDR3 is TGCAGTGCCCCGAACCCGACTAGCTCTAGCACAGATACGCAGTATTTT. It specifies CSAPNPTSSSTDTQYF.

This clonotype was picked up one time. The chain is built from TRBV29-1 and TRBJ2-1, with 7 bases identical to TRBD2. From germline, CDR1 is SQVTM and CDR2 ANQGSEA. V lost 4 bases, J lost 5 bases, and 2 bases stayed unmatched. The CDR3 consists of 12 residues. CDR3 DNA sequence: TGCAGCGTTGGGGACTATGACAATGAGCAGTTCTTC. Its protein product is CSVGDYDNEQFF.

The chain has TRBV6-5 and TRBJ2-1; D is ambiguous. Germline values: CDR1 MNHEY, CDR2 SVGAGI. The V and J ends lost 0 bases and 10 bases respectively, with 10 bases between them. This CDR3 spans 13 amino acids. The CDR3 region is CASSYSMGPEQFF. The CDR3 DNA reads TGTGCCAGCAGTTACTCGATGGGCCCCGAGCAGTTCTTC.

The V and J genes are TRBV4-1 and TRBJ1-5; 7 bases align to TRBD1. V lost 3 bases, J lost 6 bases, and 8 bases stayed unmatched. Germline lookup yields CDR1 MGHRA and CDR2 YSYEKL. There are 15 residues in the CDR3. CDR3 loop: CASSQVDRDRQPQHF. CDR3 sequence (DNA): TGCGCCAGCAGCCAGGTAGACAGGGATCGTCAGCCCCAGCATTTT.

The chain links TRBV19 to TRBJ1-1; 9 bases align to TRBD1. There are 16 residues in the CDR3. The germline CDR1 and CDR2 sequences are LNHDA and SQIVND (reference sequence). After removal of 6 bases from V and 0 bases from J, the junction contained 8 bases not matched to a gene. The CDR3 loop reads CASSPGQGWVNTEAFF. The CDR3 nucleotides are TGTGCCAGTAGCCCGGGACAGGGTTGGGTGAACACTGAAGCTTTCTTT.

The gene calls are TRBV7-3 and TRBJ2-1; TRBD2 might be the D (6 bases). V lost 4 bases and J 0 bases, leaving 10 bases between the germline ends. The CDR3 spans 15 residues. Germline V gene lookup returns CDR1 SGHTA and CDR2 FQGTGA. This CDR3 is CASSSDSGSYNEQFF. CDR3 bases: TGTGCCAGCAGCTCCGATAGCGGCTCCTACAATGAGCAGTTCTTC.

This chain links TRBV19 with TRBJ1-1, with a weak D call TRBD1 (6 bases). The length of the CDR3 is 14 residues. Trimming pared 5 bases from V and 1 base from J, leaving 11 bases between. Germline CDR1 LNHDA, CDR2 SQIVND (reference sequence). The DNA of the CDR3 is TGTGCCAGTAGTTTGCGGGACACGAACACTGAAGCTTTCTTT. Encoded protein: CASSLRDTNTEAFF.